A selection of T cell receptor beta chains follows, all from one sample in a study of T cell clones after liver transplantation. Data came from immunoSEQ multiplex PCR; TCRdb stores just in-frame clones and leaves some out. The sample has some 6,000 clones, approximately 80% seen once. Material: CD8+ T cells from blood, obtained 45 to 46 months after liver transplant. Every receptor here comes from a human patient who received a liver transplant. Some of the T cells might come from the graft donor. CDR3s include the opening cysteine and the closing phenylalanine or tryptophan. The D gene is left open where the match is weak. Where a row states a size, it is once, few, many or the class of an expanded clone; other rows omit it.

>TRBV27|-|TRBJ2-6|-
TGTGCCAGCAGTTTATGGCCGGGGGCCGACTCTGGGGCCAACGTCCTGACTTTC
CASSLWPGADSGANVLTF
>TRBV2|-|TRBJ1-2|-
TGTGCCAGCAGTGAACGGGGTAGATACACCTTC
CASSERGRYTF
>TRBV19|few|TRBJ1-5|TRBD1
TGTGCCAGTACCGGGGGGGGACAGGGCACCCAGCCCCAGCATTTT
CASTGGGQGTQPQHF
>TRBV5-5|-|TRBJ2-1|TRBD2
TGTGCCAGCAGGTGGACTAGCGGGAATGGGAATGAGCAGTTCTTC
CASRWTSGNGNEQFF
>TRBV9|-|TRBJ2-1|TRBD2
TGTGCCAGCAGCGTAGCGGGAGGGCCTTCGGATGAGCAGTTCTTC
CASSVAGGPSDEQFF
>TRBV27|-|TRBJ1-2|TRBD1
TGTGCCAGCAGTTTGACAGGGGGCGTCGGCTACACCTTC
CASSLTGGVGYTF
>TRBV27|-|TRBJ2-7|-
TGTGCCAGCAGTCAGGGGATCCGGACCTACGAGCAGTACTTC
CASSQGIRTYEQYF
>TRBV15|-|TRBJ2-7|-
TGTGCCACCAGCCGGGCAGGGCTCTCCTACGAGCAGTACTTC
CATSRAGLSYEQYF
>TRBV11-3|-|TRBJ2-7|TRBD1
TGTGCCAGCAGCGTACAGGGGTCCTACGAGCAGTACTTC
CASSVQGSYEQYF
>TRBV7-8|-|TRBJ1-5|-
TGTGCCAGCAGCTTAAGTACAGGGACATATCAGCCCCAGCATTTT
CASSLSTGTYQPQHF
>TRBV9|-|TRBJ2-1|TRBD1
TGTGCCAGCAGCGTAGCTCTGGAGACAGGGTCCTACAATGAGCAGTTCTTC
CASSVALETGSYNEQFF
>TRBV7-9|large|TRBJ2-2|-
TGTGCCAGTTTCGCGGGGGAGCTGTTTTTT
CASFAGELFF
>TRBV7-9|-|TRBJ2-2|TRBD2
TGTGCCAGCAGCTTGAACCGACTAGCGCCGACGTGGGAGCTGTTTTTT
CASSLNRLAPTWELFF
>TRBV6-5|once|TRBJ2-6|-
TGTGCCACCACCCACTCTGGGGCCAACGTCCTGACTTTC
CATTHSGANVLTF
>TRBV11-2|few|TRBJ2-7|-
TGTGCCAGCAGCTTAGACGGGGACGGATACGAGCAGTACTTC
CASSLDGDGYEQYF
>TRBV18|-|TRBJ2-1|TRBD2
TGTGCCAGCTCTCCTTCACTAGCGGGAGCTTTATATGAGCAGTTCTTC
CASSPSLAGALYEQFF
>TRBV19|-|TRBJ2-7|-
TGTGCCAGTAGTATAGATGGTCGATCCTACGAGCAGTACTTC
CASSIDGRSYEQYF
>TRBV9|-|TRBJ2-3|TRBD2
TGTGCCAGCAGGCGGGAGGGCGGCACAGATACGCAGTATTTT
CASRREGGTDTQYF
>TRBV5-1|-|TRBJ2-1|TRBD2
TGCGCCAGCGGACTAGCGGGAGGGGATGAGCAGTTCTTC
CASGLAGGDEQFF
>TRBV19|-|TRBJ2-1|TRBD2
TGTGCCAGTAGTCCTCTAGCGGGGTTCTACAATGAGCAGTTCTTC
CASSPLAGFYNEQFF
>TRBV2|few|TRBJ2-5|-
TGTGCCAGCTCCGAACCTCAAGAGACCCAGTACTTC
CASSEPQETQYF
>TRBV28|few|TRBJ2-7|TRBD2
TGTGCCAGCAGGGGACTAGCGGACGAGCAGTACTTC
CASRGLADEQYF
>TRBV9|-|TRBJ2-7|TRBD2
TGTGCCAGCAGCGTAGCTCCAACTAGCGGGAGTGGGTACGAGCAGTACTTC
CASSVAPTSGSGYEQYF
>TRBV9|once|TRBJ2-2|-
TGTGCCAGCAGCTATGACAGGGGAGGGCCCGGGGAGCTGTTTTTT
CASSYDRGGPGELFF
>TRBV4-3|-|TRBJ2-2|TRBD2
TGCGCCAGCAGCCAATTCTCGGGACTAGCCTCTTCCGGGGAGCTGTTTTTT
CASSQFSGLASSGELFF
>TRBV7-7|-|TRBJ2-1|-
TGTGCTAGCAGCTTAGCGCCCAGGGGAGGCTCCTACAATGAGCAGTTCTTC
CASSLAPRGGSYNEQFF
>TRBV28|-|TRBJ2-7|TRBD1
TGTGCCAGCAGTCAGGACAGGGGTTTCAACGAGCAGTACTTC
CASSQDRGFNEQYF
>TRBV10-1|-|TRBJ2-1|TRBD2
TGCGCCAGCAGTGAAGCGGGAGCCCCTCAGGAGCAGTTCTTC
CASSEAGAPQEQFF
>TRBV7-9|-|TRBJ2-3|-
TGTGCCAGCAGCTCGGGACCTCTCACAGATACGCAGTATTTT
CASSSGPLTDTQYF
>TRBV4-3|-|TRBJ2-1|-
TGCGCCAGCAGCCAAGATAGGAGGGGAATTGAGCAGTTCTTC
CASSQDRRGIEQFF
>TRBV7-8|-|TRBJ2-7|-
TGTGCCAGCAGGGGGGGAGAGAACTACGAGCAGTACTTC
CASRGGENYEQYF
>TRBV25-1|-|TRBJ1-1|-
TGTGCCAGCAGTGAATTACGGGCAGGCGAGAACACTGAAGCTTTCTTT
CASSELRAGENTEAFF
>TRBV4-3|-|TRBJ2-7|-
TGCGCCAGCAGCCAAGGATCGGGAGCGGACGAGCAGTACTTC
CASSQGSGADEQYF
>TRBV7-9|-|TRBJ2-7|-
TGTGCCAGCAGCCTCCCGGGACTCTCCTACGAGCAGTACTTC
CASSLPGLSYEQYF
>TRBV30|few|TRBJ2-2|-
TGTGCCTGGACCCCGACTGTGAACACCGGGGAGCTGTTTTTT
CAWTPTVNTGELFF
>TRBV27|-|TRBJ2-2|TRBD2
TGTGCCAGCAGTTCCCTAGCGGGAATCACCGGGGAGCTGTTTTTT
CASSSLAGITGELFF
>TRBV9|-|TRBJ1-2|-
TGTGCCAGCAGCGGCTATGGCTACACCTTC
CASSGYGYTF
>TRBV27|-|TRBJ1-5|TRBD1
TGTGCCAGCAGCTCAGACAGGGGGACTCAGCCCCAGCATTTT
CASSSDRGTQPQHF
>TRBV28|-|TRBJ1-2|-
TGTGCCAGCAGTCCGCAGAGTAACTATGGCTACACCTTC
CASSPQSNYGYTF
>TRBV29-1|-|TRBJ2-7|TRBD1
TGCAGCGCCATGGGGACAGGGGACGAGCAGTACTTC
CSAMGTGDEQYF
>TRBV9|-|TRBJ2-2|TRBD1
TGTGCCAGCAGCGTAGAACAGGGGGCTTCCGGGGAGCTGTTTTTT
CASSVEQGASGELFF
>TRBV18|-|TRBJ1-1|-
TGTGCCAGCTCACTCCCGGGACAGAACACTGAAGCTTTCTTT
CASSLPGQNTEAFF
>TRBV7-9|-|TRBJ2-7|TRBD1
TGTGCCAGCAGCTTACCCGTGGGACAGGGCTACGAGCAGTACTTC
CASSLPVGQGYEQYF
>TRBV13|few|TRBJ1-1|-
TGTGCCAGCAGCCCCCGGAGCACTGAAGCTTTCTTT
CASSPRSTEAFF
>TRBV27|once|TRBJ1-5|-
TGTGCCAGCAGGCTGACAGGCGGCAATCAGCCCCAGCATTTT
CASRLTGGNQPQHF
>TRBV5-1|few|TRBJ1-2|-
TGCGCCAGCAGCTTGGGACCGGGGGCGGGCTATGGCTACACCTTC
CASSLGPGAGYGYTF
>TRBV19|-|TRBJ1-2|TRBD1
TGTGCCTGTTGGACAGGCCTCTATGGCTACACCTTC
CACWTGLYGYTF
>TRBV14|once|TRBJ2-5|-
TGTGCCAGCAGCCTAAGCGCGCGGGAGACCCAGTACTTC
CASSLSARETQYF
>TRBV11-3|-|TRBJ2-7|TRBD1
TGTGCCAGCAGCTTAACGGGACAGGGATCCCACGAGCAGTACTTC
CASSLTGQGSHEQYF
>TRBV7-1|-|TRBJ1-5|-
TGTGCCAGCAGCCCTACCAAAGCTGGGAATCAGCCCCAGCATTTT
CASSPTKAGNQPQHF
>TRBV6-6|-|TRBJ1-5|TRBD1
TGTGCCAGCAGTCACAGGGGTTCAGGGCAGCCCCAGCATTTT
CASSHRGSGQPQHF
>TRBV16|-|TRBJ1-5|-
TGTGCCAGCAGCCAATCGTTGATGGGCAATCAGCCCCGGCATTTT
CASSQSLMGNQPRHF
>TRBV9|-|TRBJ1-2|-
TGTGCCAGCAGCGCGTCGACACCTAACTATGGCTACACCTTC
CASSASTPNYGYTF
>TRBV27|-|TRBJ2-7|-
TGTGCCAGCAGTTTATCACCGGGTACGTCCTACGAGCAGTACTTC
CASSLSPGTSYEQYF
>TRBV2|-|TRBJ2-7|-
TGTGCCAGCAGTGAAGCGGGCGGGGCCTACGAGCAGTACTTC
CASSEAGGAYEQYF
>TRBV6-1|few|TRBJ2-7|-
TGTGCCAGCAGTGATCGACAGATTGGGGCTTACGAGCAGTACTTC
CASSDRQIGAYEQYF